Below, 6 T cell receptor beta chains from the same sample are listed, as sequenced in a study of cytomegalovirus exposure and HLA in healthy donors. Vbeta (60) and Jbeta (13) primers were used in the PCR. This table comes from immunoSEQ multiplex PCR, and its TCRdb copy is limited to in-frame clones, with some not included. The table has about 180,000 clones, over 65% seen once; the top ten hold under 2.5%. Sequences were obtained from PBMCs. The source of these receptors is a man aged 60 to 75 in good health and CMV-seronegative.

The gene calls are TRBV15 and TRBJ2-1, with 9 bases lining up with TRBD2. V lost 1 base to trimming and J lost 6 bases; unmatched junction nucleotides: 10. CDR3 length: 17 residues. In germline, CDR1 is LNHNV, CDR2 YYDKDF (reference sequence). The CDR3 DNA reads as TGTGCCACCAGCAGAGTCCCGGCTAGCGGGACGGGCAATGAGCAGTTCTTC. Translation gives CATSRVPASGTGNEQFF. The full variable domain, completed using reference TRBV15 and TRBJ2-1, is DAMVIQNPRYQVTQFGKPVTLSCSQTLNHNVMYWYQQKSSQAPKLLFHYYDKDFNNEADTPDNFQSRRPNTSFCFLDIRSPGLGDTAMYLCATSRVPASGTGNEQFFGPGTRLTVL.

Written as DNA, the CDR3 is TGTGCCAGCAGTTACTCAGCGGGAGTCGGGAATGAGCAGTTCTTC. As protein: CASSYSAGVGNEQFF. The chain recombines TRBV6-5 with TRBJ2-1, with 8 bases matching TRBD2. CDR1 is MNHEY and CDR2 is SVGAGI in the germline V gene. The V and J ends lost 0 bases and 7 bases, in that order; junction bases with no gene match: 5. The CDR3 covers 15 residues.

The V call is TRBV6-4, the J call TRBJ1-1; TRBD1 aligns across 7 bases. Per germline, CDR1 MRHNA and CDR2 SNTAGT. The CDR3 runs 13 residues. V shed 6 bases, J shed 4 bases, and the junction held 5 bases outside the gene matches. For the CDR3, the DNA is TGTGCCAGCAGCGACAGGACAGGCACTGAAGCTTTCTTT. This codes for CASSDRTGTEAFF.

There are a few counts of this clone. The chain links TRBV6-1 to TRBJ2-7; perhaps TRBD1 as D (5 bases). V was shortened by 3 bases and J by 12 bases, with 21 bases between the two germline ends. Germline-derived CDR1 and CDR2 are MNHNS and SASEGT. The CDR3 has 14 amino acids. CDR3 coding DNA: TGTGCCAGCAGTGATAGGGGTCCCGTTCTCGGGCGGTACTTC. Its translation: CASSDRGPVLGRYF.

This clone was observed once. This CDR3 reads CASSPRTSGGSYEQYF. The CDR3 nucleotides are TGTGCCAGCTCACCGAGGACTAGCGGGGGGTCCTACGAGCAGTACTTC. The chain joins TRBV18 to TRBJ2-5, with 14 bases fitting TRBD2. The DNA end is more similar to TRBJ2-7, so the J call may be wrong. Germline V gene lookup returns CDR1 KGHSH and CDR2 LQKENI. This CDR3 has 16 amino acids.

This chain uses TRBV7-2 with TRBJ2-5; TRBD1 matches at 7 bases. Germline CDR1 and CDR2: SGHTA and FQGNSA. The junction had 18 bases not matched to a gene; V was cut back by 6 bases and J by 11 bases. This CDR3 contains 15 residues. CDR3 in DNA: TGTGCCAGCAGTTTTGCCGGGACAGAAGGGTGGGAGCAGTACTTC. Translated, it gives CASSFAGTEGWEQYF.